This TCR beta chain was sequenced in a study of T cells in Graves' hyperthyroidism and ophthalmopathy (dated by TCRdb to 2018 to 2020). About the investigation overall: Peripheral blood was sampled at the time of initial diagnosis, prior to any treatment. A discovery cohort of roughly 96 patients, roughly 45 with Graves' ophthalmopathy and 55 to 65 with stable Graves' hyperthyroidism, was used to find distinguishing TCR V-J signatures. Prospective prediction of ophthalmopathy was tested in an independent validation cohort of 18 to 20 hyperthyroidism patients and 17 patients who later progressed to ophthalmopathy. The 100 or so discovery patients were randomly divided into training and test sets at a 7:3 ratio. The study also compared thyroid tissue and blood T-cell repertoires from roughly six Graves' hyperthyroidism patients. Once sampling was done, hyperthyroidism patients were given methimazole at a starting dose of 30 mg daily, whereas ophthalmopathy patients were given high-dose intravenous methylprednisolone. The paper reports TCR Vbeta CDR3 sequencing of roughly 140 peripheral blood samples: fewer than 50 ophthalmopathy, under 85 hyperthyroidism and around 17 progressor patients. Paper-wide results and their limitations: Sample size was not statistically predetermined, and blinding of investigators to group allocation was not performed. Most expanded thyroid clonotypes (frequency above 0.001) were also detected in blood, suggesting blood repertoires may reflect thyroid immune responses. A model built on a 13 V-J signature distinguished ophthalmopathy from stable hyperthyroidism, reaching approximately 89% sensitivity and around 81% specificity in cross-validation and 80%/75% in testing. During validation, the model predicted progression to ophthalmopathy a median of approximately 7 months ahead of onset, with 60% to 71% sensitivity and under 85% specificity.

TCR beta CDR3 regions were amplified from RNA transcripts. The first round of RT-PCR for the TCR CDR3 was performed with the HTBI primer set and the Qiagen OneStep RT-PCR kit. Libraries were constructed in a second round of multiplex PCR, after which size selection and purification were carried out. Libraries were sequenced paired-end with 100 bp reads on an Illumina HiSeq2000. The original methods were these. SOAPnuke was used to process the raw data, removing reads that contained adapters or uncalled bases, had a mean Phred below 15, or lacked an exact match to the constant primer or identifier. High-quality paired reads were merged using COPE v1.2.5, and each unique nucleotide sequence was defined as a clonotype. MiTCR v1.1 was used to align clonotypes to the IMGT TRBV, TRBD and TRBJ reference segments. The analysis was restricted to V-J combinations with a frequency above 0.0001, which together covered roughly 99% of the repertoires. The TCS score was defined as the ratio of F50 (clonal expansion) to E x V (chaos), calculated using BLOSUM62-based TCRdist between CDR3 peptides within each V-J. Welch's t-statistics and random forest reduced 450 to 600 V-J features to under 15, which were used in a naive Bayes classifier (R e1071). TCRdb applied fastp at Q25 and MiXCR to the public reads, then kept only in-frame beta chains. Identical CDR3 proteins give one entry, which carries the most common genes and DNA. These V and J calls rely on TCRdb rather than the paper's analysis. For this sample there are 350,000 or so distinct CDR3 sequences; roughly 17% appear just once. The ten most abundant clones make up 34% of the sample.

Notes on this clonotype: It has no known antigen specificity. No much larger clonotype is one base removed from it; base qualities were not supplied.

Per the germline V gene, SGHVS is the CDR1 and FQNEAQ is the CDR2. Spanning cysteine to phenylalanine, the CDR3 consists of 14 amino acids. The kept DNA is CDR3 alone, 42 bases in frame from the first base. At the junction V is shortened by 5 bases and J by 5 bases; bases outside the gene matches: 7. The hyperthyroidism patients were between 18 and 65 years old and newly diagnosed, with a disease duration of less than 2 months. The study excluded patients with uncontrolled infections, other autoimmune diseases, pregnancy or lactation. Diagnoses relied on clinical symptoms, serum thyroxine and TRAb, thyroid ultrasound and orbital computed tomography. Blood from progressor patients was collected at the time of first diagnosis with hyperthyroidism, before any ophthalmopathy symptoms had appeared. Ficoll-Paque density gradient centrifugation was used to isolate PBMCs from 10 ml of fresh peripheral blood. Progressor patients were defined as those initially diagnosed with Graves' hyperthyroidism in whom ophthalmopathy developed during follow-up. Trizol reagent was used to extract total RNA, and RNA quality was then checked on an Agilent 2100 Bioanalyzer.

The rearranged segments are TRBV7-8 and TRBJ2-7; TRBD1 lines up with 9 middle nucleotides. The clonotype was recovered from a woman in her 30s with Graves' hyperthyroidism that later progressed to Graves' ophthalmopathy. Sequencing was performed on blood. The CDR3 sequence is CASSSTGGPHEQYF. The DNA sequence reads TGTGCCAGCAGCAGCACAGGGGGCCCCCACGAGCAGTACTTC.